The sample holds many counts of the clone carrying this TCR beta chain. Previously published methods and listed TCR primers were used for the bulk TCR libraries. TCRdb reprocessed the PCR reads with MiXCR, giving one entry per CDR3 protein. This sample has some 94,000 distinct CDR3 sequences, with around a quarter found just once. The data derive from a study of molecular identifiers for immune sequencing clone quantification. As for the study in general: Replicate experiments divided RNA from roughly 20,000 or 100,000 naive CD8 cells into five parts and sequenced four.

Germline CDR1 reads SGDLS; CDR2 reads YYNGEE. V was trimmed by 0 bases and J by 5 bases, leaving 8 bases between them. The CDR3 consists of 14 residues. The V and J genes are TRBV9 and TRBJ2-2; D unresolved. The sequencing input was naive CD8+ T cells from blood, with Jurkat cell RNA spiked in. Specified subset: FACS-sorted CD8+CD4-CCR7+CD45RA+ naive T cells. This receptor was obtained from a human donor in good health. Some libraries in this study had Jurkat cell RNA spiked in. In DNA form, the CDR3 reads TGTGCCAGCAGCGTAGTCGGGTGGACCGGGGAGCTGTTTTTT. Translating it yields CASSVVGWTGELFF.